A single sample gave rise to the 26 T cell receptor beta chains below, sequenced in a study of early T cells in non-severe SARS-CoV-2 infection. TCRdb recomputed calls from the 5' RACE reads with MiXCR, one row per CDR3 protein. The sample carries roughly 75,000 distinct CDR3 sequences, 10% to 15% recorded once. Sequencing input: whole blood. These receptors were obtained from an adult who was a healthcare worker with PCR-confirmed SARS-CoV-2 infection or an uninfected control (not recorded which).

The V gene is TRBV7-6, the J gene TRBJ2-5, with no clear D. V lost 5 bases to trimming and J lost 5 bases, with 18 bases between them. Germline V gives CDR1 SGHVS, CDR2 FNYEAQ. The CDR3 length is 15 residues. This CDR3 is CASSPLTSSLETQYF. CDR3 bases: TGTGCCAGCAGCCCACTTACATCAAGTTTGGAGACCCAGTACTTC.

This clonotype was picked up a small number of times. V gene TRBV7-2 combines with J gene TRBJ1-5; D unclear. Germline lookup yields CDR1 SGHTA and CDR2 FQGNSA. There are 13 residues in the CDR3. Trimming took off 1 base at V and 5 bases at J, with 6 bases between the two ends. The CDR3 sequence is CASSLGGDQPQHF. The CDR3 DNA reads TGTGCCAGCAGCTTAGGGGGAGATCAGCCCCAGCATTTT.

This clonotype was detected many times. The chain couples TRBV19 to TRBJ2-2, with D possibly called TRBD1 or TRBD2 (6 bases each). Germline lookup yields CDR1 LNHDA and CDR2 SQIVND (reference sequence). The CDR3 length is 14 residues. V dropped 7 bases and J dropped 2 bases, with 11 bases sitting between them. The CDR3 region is CASTTGLNTGELFF. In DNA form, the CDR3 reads TGTGCCAGTACGACAGGACTAAACACCGGGGAGCTGTTTTTT. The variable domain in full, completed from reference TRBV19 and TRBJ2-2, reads DGGITQSPKYLFRKEGQNVTLSCEQNLNHDAMYWYRQDPGQGLRLIYYSQIVNDFQKGDIAEGYSVSREKKESFPLTVTSAQKNPTAFYLCASTTGLNTGELFFGEGSRLTVL.

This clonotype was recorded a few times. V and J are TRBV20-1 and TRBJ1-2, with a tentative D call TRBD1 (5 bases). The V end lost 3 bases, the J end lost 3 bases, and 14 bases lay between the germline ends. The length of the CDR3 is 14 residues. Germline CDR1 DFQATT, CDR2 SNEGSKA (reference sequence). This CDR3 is CSASRDSGDYGYTF. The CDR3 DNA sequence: TGCAGTGCTAGCCGGGACTCTGGGGACTATGGCTACACCTTC.

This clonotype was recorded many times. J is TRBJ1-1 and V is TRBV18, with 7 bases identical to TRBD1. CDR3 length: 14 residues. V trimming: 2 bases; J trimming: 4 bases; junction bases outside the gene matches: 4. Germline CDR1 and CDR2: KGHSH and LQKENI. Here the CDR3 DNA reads TGTGCCAGCTCACCATTAGGGGGCCGCACTGAAGCTTTCTTT. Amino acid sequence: CASSPLGGRTEAFF.

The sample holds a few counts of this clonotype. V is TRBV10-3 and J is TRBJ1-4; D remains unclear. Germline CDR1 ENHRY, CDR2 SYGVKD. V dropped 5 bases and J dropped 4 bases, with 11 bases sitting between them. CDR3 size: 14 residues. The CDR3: CAISPDGRNEKLFF. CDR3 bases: TGTGCCATCAGTCCCGACGGACGTAATGAAAAACTGTTTTTT.

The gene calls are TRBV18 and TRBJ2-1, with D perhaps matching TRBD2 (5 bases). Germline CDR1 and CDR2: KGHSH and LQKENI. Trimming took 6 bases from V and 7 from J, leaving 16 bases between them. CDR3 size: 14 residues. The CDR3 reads CASSPSDGKNEQFF. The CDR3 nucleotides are TGTGCCAGCTCCCCCAGCGACGGGAAGAATGAGCAGTTCTTC.

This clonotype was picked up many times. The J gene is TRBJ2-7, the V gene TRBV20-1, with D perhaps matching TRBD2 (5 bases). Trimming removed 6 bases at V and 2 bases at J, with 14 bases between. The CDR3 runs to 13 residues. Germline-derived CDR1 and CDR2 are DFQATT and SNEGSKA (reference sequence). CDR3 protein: CSAHYSGTYEQYF. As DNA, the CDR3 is TGCAGTGCGCACTACTCCGGGACCTACGAGCAGTACTTC.

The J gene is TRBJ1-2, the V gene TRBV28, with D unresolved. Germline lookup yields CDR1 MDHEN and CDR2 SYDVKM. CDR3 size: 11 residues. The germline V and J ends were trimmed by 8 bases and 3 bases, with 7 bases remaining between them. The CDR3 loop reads CASWIDYGYTF. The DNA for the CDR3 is TGTGCCAGCTGGATCGACTATGGCTACACCTTC.

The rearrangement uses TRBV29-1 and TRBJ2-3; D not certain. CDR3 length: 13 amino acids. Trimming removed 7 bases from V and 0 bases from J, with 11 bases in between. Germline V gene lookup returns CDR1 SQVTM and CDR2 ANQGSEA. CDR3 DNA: TGCAGCGCGTTAACAACTAGCACAGATACGCAGTATTTT. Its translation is CSALTTSTDTQYF.

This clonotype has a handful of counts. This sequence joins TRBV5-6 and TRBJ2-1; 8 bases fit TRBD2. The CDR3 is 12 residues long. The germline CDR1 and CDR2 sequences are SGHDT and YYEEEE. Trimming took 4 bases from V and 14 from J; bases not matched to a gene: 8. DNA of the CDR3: TGTGCCAGCAGCCGTCCCGGGACTAGGAAGTTCTTC. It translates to CASSRPGTRKFF.

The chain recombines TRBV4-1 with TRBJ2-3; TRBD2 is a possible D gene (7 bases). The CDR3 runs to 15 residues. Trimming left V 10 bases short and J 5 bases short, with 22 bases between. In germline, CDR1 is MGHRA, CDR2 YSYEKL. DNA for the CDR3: TGCGCCACCCCAGAATCCAGGGGAGGGGGAGATACGCAGTATTTT. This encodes CATPESRGGGDTQYF.

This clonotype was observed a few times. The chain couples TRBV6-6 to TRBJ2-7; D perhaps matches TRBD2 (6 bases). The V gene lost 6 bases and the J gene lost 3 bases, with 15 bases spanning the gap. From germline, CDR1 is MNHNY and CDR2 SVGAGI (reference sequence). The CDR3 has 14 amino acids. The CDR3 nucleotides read TGTGCCAGCAGGCGGGACCCCCAGGACTACGAGCAGTACTTC. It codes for CASRRDPQDYEQYF.

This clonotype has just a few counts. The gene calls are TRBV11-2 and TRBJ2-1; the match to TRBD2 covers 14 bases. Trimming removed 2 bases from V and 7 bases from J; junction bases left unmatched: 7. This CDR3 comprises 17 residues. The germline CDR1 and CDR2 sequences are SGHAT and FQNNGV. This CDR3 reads CASSLSTSGRAANEQFF. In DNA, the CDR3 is TGTGCCAGCAGCTTATCGACTAGCGGGAGGGCCGCTAATGAGCAGTTCTTC.

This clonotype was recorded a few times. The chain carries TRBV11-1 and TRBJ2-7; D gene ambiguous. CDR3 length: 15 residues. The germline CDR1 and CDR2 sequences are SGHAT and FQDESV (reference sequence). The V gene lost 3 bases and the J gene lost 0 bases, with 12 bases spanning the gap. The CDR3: CASSFLTASSYEQYF. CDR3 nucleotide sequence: TGTGCCAGCAGCTTCCTAACCGCCTCCTCCTACGAGCAGTACTTC.

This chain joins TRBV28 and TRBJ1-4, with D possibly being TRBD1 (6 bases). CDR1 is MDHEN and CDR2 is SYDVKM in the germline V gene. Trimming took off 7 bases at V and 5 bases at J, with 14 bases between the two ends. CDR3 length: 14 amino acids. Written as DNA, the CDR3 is TGTGCCAGCACACGGTGGCAGGGGAATGAAAAACTGTTTTTT. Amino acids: CASTRWQGNEKLFF.

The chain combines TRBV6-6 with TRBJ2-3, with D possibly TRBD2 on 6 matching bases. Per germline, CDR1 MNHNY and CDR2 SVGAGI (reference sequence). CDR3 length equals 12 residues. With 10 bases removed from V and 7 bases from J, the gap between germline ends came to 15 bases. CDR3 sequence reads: CATLTRGNTQYF. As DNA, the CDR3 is TGTGCCACGTTAACACGGGGGAATACGCAGTATTTT.

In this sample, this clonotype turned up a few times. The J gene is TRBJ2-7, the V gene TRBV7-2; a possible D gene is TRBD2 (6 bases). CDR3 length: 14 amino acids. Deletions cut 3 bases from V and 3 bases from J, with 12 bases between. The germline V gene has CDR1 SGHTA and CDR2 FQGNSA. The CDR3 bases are TGTGCCAGCAGCTTCCCGGGACTCCTCTACGAGCAGTACTTC. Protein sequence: CASSFPGLLYEQYF.

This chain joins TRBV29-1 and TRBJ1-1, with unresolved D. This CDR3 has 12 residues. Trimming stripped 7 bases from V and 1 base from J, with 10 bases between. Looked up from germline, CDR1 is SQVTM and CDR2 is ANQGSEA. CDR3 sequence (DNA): TGCAGCGCGGCAACACAGAACACTGAAGCTTTCTTT. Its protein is CSAATQNTEAFF.

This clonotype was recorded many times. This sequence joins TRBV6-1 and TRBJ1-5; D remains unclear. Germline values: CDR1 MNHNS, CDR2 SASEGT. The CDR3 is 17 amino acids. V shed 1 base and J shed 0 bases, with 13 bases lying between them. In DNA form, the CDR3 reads TGTGCCAGCAGTGAAGTCTGGGCAGAGTATAGCAATCAGCCCCAGCATTTT. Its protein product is CASSEVWAEYSNQPQHF.

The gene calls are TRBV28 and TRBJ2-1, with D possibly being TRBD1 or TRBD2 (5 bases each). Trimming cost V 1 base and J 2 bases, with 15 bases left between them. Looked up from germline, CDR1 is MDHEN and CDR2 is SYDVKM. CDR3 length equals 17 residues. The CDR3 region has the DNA TGTGCCAGCAGTTTATCAGGGACCTGGGCCCCCTACAATGAGCAGTTCTTC. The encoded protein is CASSLSGTWAPYNEQFF.

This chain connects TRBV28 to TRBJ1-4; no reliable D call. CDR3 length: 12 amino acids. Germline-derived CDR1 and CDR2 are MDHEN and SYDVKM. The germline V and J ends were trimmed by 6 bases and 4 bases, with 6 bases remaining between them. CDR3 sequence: CASRQLNEKLFF. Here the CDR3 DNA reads TGTGCCAGCAGACAGCTTAATGAAAAACTGTTTTTT.

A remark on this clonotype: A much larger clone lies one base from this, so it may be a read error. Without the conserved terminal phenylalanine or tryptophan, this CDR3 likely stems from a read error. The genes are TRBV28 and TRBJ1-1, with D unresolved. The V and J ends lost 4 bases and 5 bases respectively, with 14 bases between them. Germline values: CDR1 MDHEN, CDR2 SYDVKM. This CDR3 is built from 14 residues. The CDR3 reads CASSWRSTGTEAFL. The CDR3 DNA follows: TGTGCCAGCAGTTGGAGGTCCACGGGGACTGAAGCTTTCCTT.

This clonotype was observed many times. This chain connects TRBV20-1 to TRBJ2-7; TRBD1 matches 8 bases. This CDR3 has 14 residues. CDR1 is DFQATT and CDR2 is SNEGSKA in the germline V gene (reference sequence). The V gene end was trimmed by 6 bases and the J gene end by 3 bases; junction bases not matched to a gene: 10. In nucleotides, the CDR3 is TGCAGTGCCTTAGGAGGGACAGGCGTCTACGAGCAGTACTTC. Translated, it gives CSALGGTGVYEQYF.

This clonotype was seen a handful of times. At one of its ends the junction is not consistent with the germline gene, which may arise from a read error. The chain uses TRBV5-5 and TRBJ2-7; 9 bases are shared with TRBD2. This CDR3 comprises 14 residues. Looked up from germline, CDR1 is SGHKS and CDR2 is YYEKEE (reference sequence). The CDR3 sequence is CASRLAGGVYEQYF. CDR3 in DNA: TGTGCCAGCAGGTTGGCGGGAGGGGTCTACGAGCAGTACTTC.

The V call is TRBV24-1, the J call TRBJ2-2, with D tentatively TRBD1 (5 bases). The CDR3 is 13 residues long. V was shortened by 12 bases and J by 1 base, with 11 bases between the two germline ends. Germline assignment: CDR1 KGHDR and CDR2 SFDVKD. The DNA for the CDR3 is TGTGCCGTCGAAGGGGTGAACACCGGGGAGCTGTTTTTT. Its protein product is CAVEGVNTGELFF.